Below are 10 T cell receptor beta chains sequenced from a single sample in a study of T cells in Graves' hyperthyroidism and ophthalmopathy. RNA transcripts gave rise to amplified TCR beta CDR3 regions. A first-round RT-PCR of the TCR CDR3 used the HTBI primer set. TCRdb ran MiXCR on the multiplex PCR reads and lists one entry per CDR3 protein. The sample has almost 600,000 distinct CDR3 sequences; approximately 15% are singletons. Source material: blood. The receptors come from a woman younger than 45 with Graves' hyperthyroidism that later progressed to Graves' ophthalmopathy.

This clonotype was counted ten times or more. The chain is built from TRBV7-9 and TRBJ2-2; 9 nucleotides align to TRBD1. Per germline, CDR1 SEHNR and CDR2 FQNEAQ (reference sequence). CDR3 length: 15 residues. J lost 5 bases, V lost 3 bases, and 4 bases had no gene match. This chain's CDR3 is CASSFRDRATGELFF. The CDR3 nucleotides read TGTGCCAGCAGCTTCAGGGACAGGGCGACCGGGGAGCTGTTTTTT.

This clonotype showed up just a few times. CDR3 in DNA: TGTGCCAGCAGCCAGACAGAATATAGCAATCAGCCCCAGCATTTT. It yields the protein CASSQTEYSNQPQHF. This sequence joins TRBV7-9 and TRBJ1-5; the D gene is possibly TRBD1 (5 bases). CDR3 length: 15 residues. With 5 bases removed from V and 0 bases from J, the gap between germline ends came to 11 bases. Looked up from germline, CDR1 is SEHNR and CDR2 is FQNEAQ (reference sequence).

This clonotype was seen ten or more times. The rearrangement links TRBV28 to TRBJ2-7; 7 bases line up with TRBD1. The CDR3 has 15 amino acids. V shed 7 bases, J shed 3 bases, and the junction held 12 bases outside the gene matches. Germline assignment: CDR1 MDHEN and CDR2 SYDVKM. The DNA for the CDR3 is TGTGCCAGCACTCCGACAGGGTCCTCTATCTACGAGCAGTACTTC. Protein product: CASTPTGSSIYEQYF.

This clonotype came up many times. This rearrangement joins TRBV20-1 to TRBJ2-7; 8 nucleotides align to TRBD1. Germline loops: CDR1 DFQATT, CDR2 SNEGSKA (reference sequence). Trimming cost V 6 bases and J 3 bases; bases outside gene matches: 10. CDR3 size: 14 residues. The CDR3 region has the DNA TGCAGTGCGTACTCTGGACAGGGAGTCTACGAGCAGTACTTC. This translates into CSAYSGQGVYEQYF.

This clonotype showed up many times. This sequence joins TRBV28 and TRBJ1-4; D may be TRBD1 (5 bases). Per germline, CDR1 MDHEN and CDR2 SYDVKM. This CDR3 comprises 13 residues. Trimming shortened V by 7 bases and J by 8 bases, and 14 bases separated the two germline ends. The CDR3 region has the DNA TGTGCCAGCAACGGGGCCGGGGAAGAAAAACTGTTTTTT. Its protein is CASNGAGEEKLFF. The variable domain in full, with the rest retrieved from reference TRBV28 and TRBJ1-4, is DVKVTQSSRYLVKRTGEKVFLECVQDMDHENMFWYRQDPGLGLRLIYFSYDVKMKEKGDIPEGYSVSREKKERFSLILESASTNQTSMYLCASNGAGEEKLFFGSGTQLSVL.

This clonotype has at least ten counts. The CDR3 sequence is CASSSVTGLNTEAFF. CDR3 sequence (DNA): TGTGCCAGCAGCTCCGTGACAGGCTTGAACACTGAAGCTTTCTTT. The rearrangement uses TRBV7-9 and TRBJ1-1; TRBD1 might be the D (6 bases). Germline V lookup: CDR1 SEHNR, CDR2 FQNEAQ (reference sequence). The ends were cut back, 4 bases at V and 0 bases at J, with 12 bases in the middle. The CDR3 is made up of 15 amino acids.

This clonotype has just a few counts. This rearrangement joins TRBV7-2 to TRBJ2-1; D possibly corresponds to TRBD2 (6 bases). The CDR3 sequence is 15 residues long. Germline assignment: CDR1 SGHTA and CDR2 FQGNSA. V was trimmed by 2 bases and J by 9 bases, leaving 17 bases between them. The CDR3, as DNA: TGTGCCAGCAGCTTATGGGCGGGAATCTCCGCTGAGCAGTTCTTC. It codes for CASSLWAGISAEQFF.

This clonotype was detected ten times or more. This chain joins TRBV2 and TRBJ2-1, with D perhaps matching TRBD2 (6 bases). The germline CDR1 and CDR2 sequences are SNHLY and FYNNEI. This CDR3 is 15 amino acids long. Trimming removed 1 base from V and 4 bases from J, with 11 bases in between. The CDR3 is CASSEGRVGYNEQFF. As DNA, the CDR3 is TGTGCCAGCAGTGAAGGGAGGGTAGGGTACAATGAGCAGTTCTTC.

The V call is TRBV12-5, the J call TRBJ1-1; TRBD1 matches at 7 bases. Germline values: CDR1 LGHNT, CDR2 FRNRAP. The CDR3 length is 14 residues. Trimming removed 2 bases from V and 6 bases from J; junction bases left unmatched: 6. As DNA, the CDR3 is TGTGCTAGTGGTTTGATAGGGGGCCGTCCTGAAGCTTTCTTT. It is translated as CASGLIGGRPEAFF.

This clonotype came up many times. The chain links TRBV6-2 or TRBV6-3 to TRBJ1-1, with D possibly being TRBD1 (6 bases). The CDR3 totals 12 residues. Per germline, CDR1 MNHEY and CDR2 SVGEGT. Trimming removed 8 bases at V and 3 bases at J, with 10 bases between. The CDR3 nucleotides read TGTGCCAGCGTTCAGGGGCACACTGAAGCTTTCTTT. It is translated as CASVQGHTEAFF.